This T cell receptor beta chain derives from a study of T cells in Graves' hyperthyroidism and ophthalmopathy. This clonotype was counted ten times or more. Antigen specificity is unknown. Amplification of TCR beta CDR3 regions used RNA as the template. Initially, a first-round RT-PCR of the TCR CDR3 employed the HTBI primer set. One entry per CDR3 protein, called by TCRdb with MiXCR from the multiplex PCR reads. The repertoire holds fewer than 650,000 distinct CDR3 sequences, with 13% to 15% as singletons. Study results and limitations: Blood shared most expanded thyroid clonotypes above 0.001. Ophthalmopathy was separated from stable hyperthyroidism by a 13 V-J model.

The CDR3 has 13 residues. V was cut by 1 base and J by 4 bases, with 10 bases left in between. Germline V gene data show CDR1 as GTSNPN and CDR2 as SVGIG (reference sequence). Around 9.8 ml fresh peripheral blood yielded the PBMCs. The TCR comes from a woman between 40 and 50 years old with Graves' hyperthyroidism. The chain has TRBV30 and TRBJ1-2, with D unclear. Sequenced sample: blood. This CDR3 is CAWSASSPYGYTF. For the CDR3, the DNA is TGTGCCTGGAGTGCCTCATCTCCCTATGGCTACACCTTC.